The sequence of this TCR beta chain was determined in a study of OX40 agonist ivuxolimab in advanced cancers. Study findings and constraints: The antigen specificity of the peripheral T cells (those that were expanded) was not determined.

Concerning this clone: Its specificity is not known.

The CDR3 has 16 amino acids. CDR1 and CDR2 from the germline V gene are SGHDT and YYEEEE. Trimming pared 4 bases from V and 0 bases from J, leaving 13 bases between. Clones were sequenced by immunoSEQ multiplex PCR, and TCRdb holds only the in-frame ones, with some missing. Counted here are 90,000 to 100,000 clones, roughly nine tenths occurring once; the ten biggest clones make up 2% to 3%. Sequencing was performed on CD4+ or CD8+ T cells sorted from blood, taken in a trial of the OX40 agonist ivuxolimab. This rearrangement joins TRBV5-6 to TRBJ2-2; D tentatively fits TRBD1 or TRBD2 (6 bases each). The sequence derives from an adult with an advanced solid tumor such as melanoma, head and neck, liver or kidney cancer. The CDR3 is CASSPRGGTNTGELFF. CDR3 in DNA: TGTGCCAGCAGCCCCCGAGGGGGGACGAACACCGGGGAGCTGTTTTTT.